Following are 24 T cell receptor beta chains from one sample sequenced in a study of Ad26.COV2.S vaccination and SARS-CoV-2 variants (dated by TCRdb to the early 2020s). Library creation used the immunoSEQ multiplex PCR assay. The table was pulled from immuneACCESS by TCRdb, which kept in-frame rearrangements only. Such tables lose some clones; where checked, under half of the loss comes from unresolved V genes, and the rest has no known cause. Present in this sample are around 450,000 clones, roughly 90% of which were seen just once. The ten most abundant clones make up less than 4% of the sample. The label giving this sample's treatment or condition can be read as: around 19 received Ad26.COV2.S at low or high dose, single or two shots; 5 received placebo; per-sample allocation not given. For vaccine and placebo recipients, repertoires were sequenced using samples collected on day 63 after the first injection.

The source was peripheral blood, collected in a trial of Ad26.COV2.S vaccine versus placebo. These TCRs come from a person aged 18-60 years who received the Ad26.COV2.S COVID-19 vaccine or a placebo.

This chain connects TRBV28 to TRBJ1-1; 8 nucleotides agree with TRBD1. V trimming: 6 bases; J trimming: 5 bases; junction bases outside the gene matches: 20. The germline V gene has CDR1 MDHEN and CDR2 SYDVKM. The CDR3 is 18 amino acids. CDR3 sequence (DNA): TGTGCCAGCAGATTCTACCGGGCTCAGGGGGCGCCGGGAACTGAAGCTTTCTTT. This translates into CASRFYRAQGAPGTEAFF.

This chain connects TRBV7-3 to TRBJ1-1; the D gene is possibly TRBD1 (5 bases). V was clipped by 5 bases and J by 5 bases, with 12 bases between them. This CDR3 has 13 residues. Germline-derived CDR1 and CDR2 are SGHTA and FQGTGA. This CDR3 is CASSNGGWTEAFF. The DNA of the CDR3 is TGTGCCAGCAGCAACGGGGGGTGGACTGAAGCTTTCTTT.

The chain has TRBV6-5 and TRBJ2-3; D is unresolved. Germline-derived CDR1 and CDR2 are MNHEY and SVGAGI. CDR3 length equals 14 residues. The ends were cut back, 8 bases at V and 7 bases at J, with 19 bases in the middle. The CDR3 DNA reads TGTGCCAGCTCCCGTACCCCTAAGGTGAATACGCAGTATTTT. Its translation: CASSRTPKVNTQYF.

The chain combines TRBV5-4 with TRBJ2-5, with 7 bases fitting TRBD1. Germline V gene lookup returns CDR1 SGHNT and CDR2 YYREEE (reference sequence). CDR3 length: 13 residues. J was trimmed by 3 bases and V by 4 bases; bases with no gene match: 3. The CDR3 is CASSHDREETQYF. The CDR3 nucleotides are TGTGCCAGCAGCCACGACAGGGAAGAGACCCAGTACTTC.

CDR3 sequence (DNA): TGTGCCAGCAGCTTAGCCGAGATCAATGAGCAGTTCTTC. As protein: CASSLAEINEQFF. V and J are TRBV7-9 and TRBJ2-1; unclear D gene. V lost 0 bases and J lost 6, with 6 bases in between. Germline V gene data show CDR1 as SEHNR and CDR2 as FQNEAQ (reference sequence). The CDR3 length is 13 residues. The variable domain in full, with the rest retrieved from reference TRBV7-9 and TRBJ2-1, is DTGVSQNPRHKITKRGQNVTFRCDPISEHNRLYWYRQTLGQGPEFLTYFQNEAQLEKSRLLSDRFSAERPKGSFSTLEIQRTEQGDSAMYLCASSLAEINEQFFGPGTRLTVL.

This clone has only a few counts. The chain recombines TRBV7-3 with TRBJ2-6; 10 positions match TRBD1. The V gene end was trimmed by 5 bases and the J gene end by 0 bases; junction bases not matched to a gene: 10. The CDR3 consists of 19 residues. Germline CDR1 SGHTA, CDR2 FQGTGA. DNA for the CDR3: TGTGCCAGCAGCCTCGGTGGGACAGGGGCTCCCTCTGGGGCCAACGTCCTGACTTTC. Protein sequence: CASSLGGTGAPSGANVLTF.

The rearrangement joins TRBV27 to TRBJ2-7; 11 bases are a match to TRBD1. The CDR3 sequence is 15 residues long. The germline V gene has CDR1 MNHEY and CDR2 SMNVEV (reference sequence). V gave up 6 bases and J gave up 4 bases; unmatched junction bases: 8. The CDR3 DNA reads TGTGCCAGCAGATACGCGGGACAGGGGGGTTACGAGCAGTACTTC. Translated, it gives CASRYAGQGGYEQYF.

This chain connects TRBV6-5 to TRBJ2-1, with TRBD2 identical over 11 bases. Trimming cost V 5 bases and J 2 bases; bases outside gene matches: 2. Germline CDR1 and CDR2: MNHEY and SVGAGI. This CDR3 comprises 15 residues. The DNA for the CDR3 is TGTGCCAGCAGTACTAGCGGGGGCCCCTACAATGAGCAGTTCTTC. It specifies CASSTSGGPYNEQFF.

The J gene is TRBJ2-3, the V gene TRBV6-2 or TRBV6-3, with 9 nucleotides matching TRBD2. From germline, CDR1 is MNHEY and CDR2 SVGEGT. The CDR3 runs to 18 residues. The V segment lost 0 bases and the J segment 1 base; nucleotides outside the gene matches: 8. CDR3 protein: CASSYSVIVAGGTDTQYF. CDR3 DNA sequence: TGTGCCAGCAGTTACTCCGTAATAGTAGCGGGGGGCACAGATACGCAGTATTTT.

The chain is built from TRBV14 and TRBJ2-1; 7 bases line up with TRBD1. The CDR3 consists of 16 residues. The germline CDR1 and CDR2 sequences are SGHDN and FVKESK. J lost 3 bases, V lost 3 bases, and 8 bases had no gene match. The CDR3 DNA reads TGTGCCAGCAGCCATGTGAGGGGGCACTACTACAATGAGCAGTTCTTC. Amino acids: CASSHVRGHYYNEQFF.

This clone was observed a few times. The chain recombines TRBV7-6 with TRBJ2-3; D perhaps matches TRBD2 (5 bases). CDR1 SGHVS and CDR2 FNYEAQ come from the germline V gene. This CDR3 spans 15 amino acids. V was clipped by 5 bases and J by 4 bases, with 16 bases between them. CDR3 bases: TGTGCCAGCAGCGTCCGGGCGGGCCTGGCAGATACGCAGTATTTT. The encoded protein is CASSVRAGLADTQYF.

The rearrangement uses TRBV4-3 and TRBJ2-3; D is possibly TRBD1 or TRBD2 (5 bases each). Germline-derived CDR1 and CDR2 are LGHNA and YSLEER. Trimming left V 4 bases short and J 2 bases short, with 19 bases between. This CDR3 has 17 amino acids. The chain's CDR3 is CASSPLWDGRNTDTQYF. CDR3 DNA: TGCGCCAGCAGCCCCCTCTGGGACGGCCGAAACACAGATACGCAGTATTTT.

The chain links TRBV7-8 to TRBJ2-5, with 9 bases lining up with TRBD1. The CDR3 has 17 amino acids. The V gene's germline CDR1 is SGHVS and CDR2 FQNEAQ. V shed 5 bases and J 7 bases; nucleotides not matched to a gene: 17. CDR3 DNA sequence: TGTGCCAGCAGCCTGTTTAGGACAGGGGTTTTTGAGGGGACCCAGTACTTC. This codes for CASSLFRTGVFEGTQYF.

The V and J genes are TRBV5-4 and TRBJ2-5; D not resolved. The CDR3 consists of 15 residues. Germline V CDR1 and CDR2: SGHNT, YYREEE (reference sequence). V gave up 4 bases and J gave up 5 bases, with 18 bases separating them. In DNA form, the CDR3 reads TGTGCCAGCAGCCTAGAACCTGGAGCTCCGGAGACCCAGTACTTC. The encoded protein is CASSLEPGAPETQYF.

The J gene is TRBJ2-7, the V gene TRBV4-3, with 14 nucleotides matching TRBD2. This CDR3 comprises 16 residues. V was clipped by 4 bases and J by 2 bases; unmatched bases: 4. Germline V lookup: CDR1 LGHNA, CDR2 YSLEER. The CDR3 region has the DNA TGCGCCAGCAGCCGGGGGACTAGCGGGGGACCCTACGAGCAGTACTTC. Encoded protein: CASSRGTSGGPYEQYF.

J is TRBJ2-1 and V is TRBV4-1, with 9 bases aligning to TRBD1. This CDR3 region has 19 residues. V trimming: 4 bases; J trimming: 0 bases; junction bases outside the gene matches: 13. CDR1 is MGHRA, CDR2 YSYEKL, per germline. The CDR3: CASSPGLGTGRGSYNEQFF. In DNA, the CDR3 is TGCGCCAGCAGCCCAGGGCTCGGGACAGGGAGGGGCTCCTACAATGAGCAGTTCTTC.

This rearrangement joins TRBV19 to TRBJ1-2; D gene unclear. In germline, CDR1 is LNHDA, CDR2 SQIVND (reference sequence). Trimming pared 5 bases from V and 6 bases from J, leaving 13 bases between. This CDR3 has 13 amino acids. The CDR3: CASSPQRVDGYTF. The DNA for the CDR3 is TGTGCCAGTAGTCCCCAGAGGGTAGATGGCTACACCTTC.

CDR3 DNA: TGTGCCAGCAGCTTAACCTCCGGGACAGGCCGCACAGATACGCAGTATTTT. It yields the protein CASSLTSGTGRTDTQYF. The V gene is TRBV7-8, the J gene TRBJ2-3, with 8 nucleotides matching TRBD1. There are 17 residues in the CDR3. J was trimmed by 1 base and V by 2 bases; bases with no gene match: 8. Germline values: CDR1 SGHVS, CDR2 FQNEAQ.

The rearrangement joins TRBV6-5 to TRBJ1-1; TRBD1 matches at 7 bases. The CDR3 has 14 residues. In germline, CDR1 is MNHEY, CDR2 SVGAGI. V lost 6 bases, J lost 4 bases, and 8 bases stayed unmatched. The CDR3 DNA follows: TGTGCCAGCAGGCGAGACAGGGATGGCACTGAAGCTTTCTTT. Protein product: CASRRDRDGTEAFF.

The gene calls are TRBV18 and TRBJ2-7, with TRBD1 matching over 10 bases. CDR1 and CDR2 (germline): KGHSH, LQKENI. The CDR3 loop spans 13 amino acids. Germline trimming cut 1 base from V and 9 bases from J; bases unmatched to any gene: 3. CDR3 sequence: CASSPRDRGGQYF. In DNA, the CDR3 is TGTGCCAGCTCACCACGGGACAGGGGCGGGCAGTACTTC.

The chain combines TRBV3-1 (or the pseudogene TRBV3-2) with TRBJ1-2; 7 bases are shared with TRBD1. The CDR3 loop spans 15 amino acids. Germline V gene data show CDR1 as LGHDT and CDR2 as YNNKEL (reference sequence). Germline trimming cut 4 bases from V and 3 bases from J; bases unmatched to any gene: 8. The CDR3 spells CASSPGFTGDYGYTF. The CDR3 DNA sequence: TGTGCCAGCAGCCCAGGCTTTACAGGGGACTATGGCTACACCTTC.

The chain couples TRBV29-1 to TRBJ1-2, with TRBD1 matching 8 bases. This CDR3 region has 13 residues. Germline V gene sequence: CDR1 SQVTM, CDR2 ANQGSEA. Trimming removed 4 bases from V and 8 bases from J; junction bases left unmatched: 9. In DNA form, the CDR3 reads TGCAGCGTTGGGGCGGACAGGGATGAAGGCTACACCTTC. Residues: CSVGADRDEGYTF.

The rearrangement uses TRBV5-1 and TRBJ1-6; 11 nucleotides agree with TRBD1. Trimming at V came to 3 bases and at J to 7 bases, leaving 3 bases not matched to a gene. Germline CDR1 and CDR2: SGHRS and YFSETQ. This CDR3 is built from 15 residues. The CDR3 DNA reads as TGCGCCAGCAGCTCGTGGACAGGGGGCAATTCACCCCTCCACTTT. Amino acid sequence: CASSSWTGGNSPLHF. Supplemented by reference TRBV5-1 and TRBJ1-6, the full variable domain reads KAGVTQTPRYLIKTRGQQVTLSCSPISGHRSVSWYQQTPGQGLQFLFEYFSETQRNKGNFPGRFSGRQFSNSRSEMNVSTLELGDSALYLCASSSWTGGNSPLHFGNGTRLTVT.

V and J are TRBV2 and TRBJ2-3; 7 positions match TRBD2. V was pared by 8 bases and J by 0 bases, with 8 bases of the junction left unmatched. The CDR3 is 15 amino acids. Per germline, CDR1 SNHLY and CDR2 FYNNEI. The CDR3 reads CASGGVVLSTDTQYF. CDR3 DNA: TGTGCCAGCGGGGGGGTTGTCTTGAGCACAGATACGCAGTATTTT.